The clone carrying this TCR beta chain was seen only once. The data are from a study of CD8+ T cells in alopecia areata. Trimming at V came to 5 bases and at J to 3 bases, leaving 12 bases not matched to a gene. From germline, CDR1 is SGHRS and CDR2 YFSETQ. This CDR3 has 16 residues. Sequencing templates came from extracted RNA that was reverse transcribed into cDNA. Sequenced by immunoSEQ multiplex PCR; TCRdb stores in-frame clones only, minus some. The sample shows 130,000 to 150,000 clones, approximately 85% of them seen only once. Described treatment: oral pan-JAK inhibitor, 5-10 mg twice daily. Obtained from alopecia areata patients were lesional scalp punch biopsies along with peripheral blood.

This chain connects TRBV5-1 to TRBJ2-5; the match to TRBD2 covers 8 bases. Here the sequenced sample was CD8+ T cells sorted from blood, taken at week 4, from a patient treated with tofacitinib. The TCR sequence derives from a human donor with alopecia areata. CDR3 nucleotides: TGCGCCAGCAGACCGGAGGGGGGACTAGGAAAAGAGACCCAGTACTTC. Its translation is CASRPEGGLGKETQYF.